The T cell receptor (beta chain) under discussion was sequenced for a study of T cells in Graves' hyperthyroidism and ophthalmopathy. Overall study results and limits: Before onset, by a median of around six months, the model predicted ophthalmopathy.

Isolation of PBMCs was performed on 8 to 10 ml fresh peripheral blood. This clonotype was counted ten times or more. Its target is not known. Template material for amplifying TCR beta CDR3 regions consisted of RNA transcripts. In the first-round RT-PCR of the TCR CDR3, the HTBI primer set was used. TCRdb reprocessed the multiplex PCR reads via MiXCR and lists one record per CDR3 protein. The profile shows 300,000 to 450,000 distinct CDR3 sequences, about 13% of them singletons. V dropped 3 bases and J dropped 4; count of bases not matched to a gene: 6. The CDR3 is made up of 14 amino acids. Germline V gene data show CDR1 as GTSNPN and CDR2 as SVGIG (reference sequence).

This TCR was recovered from a woman aged 18-29 years with Graves' hyperthyroidism. Specimen: blood. The chain couples TRBV30 to TRBJ2-5; 9 bases line up with TRBD2. The CDR3 sequence is CAWRVAGAGETQYF. The DNA of the CDR3 is TGTGCCTGGAGGGTAGCGGGAGCCGGAGAGACCCAGTACTTC.